Listed below are T cell receptor beta chains from one sample, sequenced in a study of cytomegalovirus exposure and HLA in healthy donors. Data came from immunoSEQ multiplex PCR; TCRdb stores just in-frame clones and leaves some out. Of approximately 92,000 clones listed, over 70% are singletons. The sample taken for sequencing was PBMCs. These TCRs come from a girl under 10 years old in good health and CMV-seropositive. The CDR3 runs from the conserved cysteine through the conserved F or W. D genes are given only for firm matches. Clone size, where shown, is once, few, many, or a class for clones that have expanded.

>NA|few|TRBV27|TRBJ2-7
TGTGCCAGCAGTTCTACCTACGAGCAGTACTTC
CASSSTYEQYF
>NA|NA|TRBV10-3|TRBJ2-5
TGTGCCATCAGTCAATCCCGACAGGGAGGACAGACCCAGTACTTC
CAISQSRQGGQTQYF
>NA|NA|TRBV20-1|TRBJ2-1
TGCAGTGCTAGTCTCGATGAGCAGTTCTTC
CSASLDEQFF
>NA|NA|TRBV4-2|TRBJ2-1
TGTGCCAGCAGCCCGGGTACGGGGTCAAGCTACAATGAGCAGTTCTTC
CASSPGTGSSYNEQFF
>TRBD1|NA|TRBV28|TRBJ1-5
TGTGCCAGCAGTCCCCGACAGGGCAGAGAGCCCCAGCATTTT
CASSPRQGREPQHF
>NA|NA|TRBV29-1|TRBJ1-5
TGCAGCGTAAGAGGGCCGGATTCGAATCAGCCCCAGCATTTT
CSVRGPDSNQPQHF
>NA|NA|TRBV30|TRBJ1-6
TGTGCCTGGAGCGCCATTGGACTGTCCAATTCACCCCTCCACTTT
CAWSAIGLSNSPLHF
>TRBD1|NA|TRBV5-6|TRBJ1-2
TGTGCCAGCAGCTTCACAGGGGATGGCTACACCTTC
CASSFTGDGYTF
>NA|NA|TRBV6-5|TRBJ2-7
TGTGCCAGCAGTTACTCCACTAGCAGTTTGGGGGTCGAGCAGTACTTC
CASSYSTSSLGVEQYF
>NA|NA|TRBV30|TRBJ2-7
TGTGCCTACGCAGGACTAAATCGCTACGAGCAGTACTTC
CAYAGLNRYEQYF
>NA|NA|TRBV15|TRBJ1-1
TGTGCCACCAGCAGAGTCTTGCGGGGGGGGGACACTGAAGCTTTCTTT
CATSRVLRGGDTEAFF
>NA|NA|TRBV29-1|TRBJ1-1
TGCAGCGTGAGACAGGTTTTGAACACTGAAGCTTTCTTT
CSVRQVLNTEAFF
>NA|NA|TRBV29-1|TRBJ1-2
TGCAGCGGCGGGACGCCCGGCTATGGCTACACCTTC
CSGGTPGYGYTF
>TRBD1|NA|TRBV6-4|TRBJ2-6
TGTGCCACGTCACCGGGACAGGGCGGTGGGGCCAACGTCCTGACTTTC
CATSPGQGGGANVLTF
>NA|few|TRBV14|TRBJ1-5
TGTGCCAGCAGCCAAGGTTTAACAGGGCAGCCCCAGCATTTT
CASSQGLTGQPQHF
>NA|NA|TRBV7-8|TRBJ2-4
TGTGCCAGCAGCCTCGGACTGGCCAAAAACATTCAGTACTTC
CASSLGLAKNIQYF
>NA|NA|TRBV9|TRBJ2-2
TGTGCCAGCAGTCAACAGGGTGCCGGGGAGCTGTTTTTT
CASSQQGAGELFF
>TRBD2|NA|TRBV5-6|TRBJ2-1
TGTGCCAGCAGCTTGGCTAGCGGGAGCGAGAGCTCCTACAATGAGCAGTTCTTC
CASSLASGSESSYNEQFF
>NA|NA|TRBV28|TRBJ2-7
TGTGCCAGCAGTTTAAGGCTAGCGAGTTCATACGAGCAGTACTTC
CASSLRLASSYEQYF
>NA|NA|TRBV30|TRBJ2-1
TGTGCGTTAGGTAGCGGACTAATCAATGAGCAGTTCTTC
CALGSGLINEQFF
>NA|few|TRBV7-9|TRBJ2-5
TGTGCCAGCAGCTTTGGCGGGGCCGGACGCCAACGAGGAGAGACCCAGTACTTC
CASSFGGAGRQRGETQYF
>NA|few|TRBV10-2|TRBJ1-1
TGCGCCAGCAGTGAGGAATGGGGGGGAACTGAAGCTTTCTTT
CASSEEWGGTEAFF
>TRBD1|NA|TRBV10-1|TRBJ2-7
TGCGCCAGCAGTGAAGGAGACAGGGGGCTTTGGTACGAGCAGTACTTC
CASSEGDRGLWYEQYF
>NA|NA|TRBV6-5|TRBJ1-5
TGTGCCAGCAGTTCAACAGGGCAGAATCAGCCCCAGCATTTT
CASSSTGQNQPQHF
>TRBD2|NA|TRBV29-1|TRBJ2-1
TGCAGCGTGGGAGGACTAGCGGGAGGGCGTAATGAGCAGTTCTTC
CSVGGLAGGRNEQFF
>NA|NA|TRBV30|TRBJ2-7
TGTGCCTGGAGTGTAAGCTATCACGAGCAGTACTTC
CAWSVSYHEQYF
>NA|NA|TRBV28|TRBJ2-1
TGTGCCAGCAGTCCCCTTCTAGCGAAAACATACAATGAGCAGTTCTTC
CASSPLLAKTYNEQFF
>NA|NA|TRBV30|TRBJ2-2
TGTGCCTGGACCAAGTGGAGCGGCAACACCGGGGAGCTGTTTTTT
CAWTKWSGNTGELFF
>TRBD2|NA|TRBV29-1|TRBJ2-3
TGCAGCGTTCGTCTAGCGGGAGCAACAGATACGCAGTATTTT
CSVRLAGATDTQYF
>NA|NA|TRBV4-1|TRBJ2-7
TGCGCCAGCAGCCAAGACCAGGGGTACGAGCAGTACTTC
CASSQDQGYEQYF
>TRBD1|NA|TRBV29-1|TRBJ1-5
TGCAGCGCCGAACAGGGGGCGGGACAGCCCCAGCATTTT
CSAEQGAGQPQHF
>NA|few|TRBV9|TRBJ1-4
TGTGCCAGCAGCGTAAAACCCCTCGGACGGGGGGGGAATGAAAAACTGTTTTTT
CASSVKPLGRGGNEKLFF
>TRBD1|few|TRBV29-1|TRBJ1-2
TGCAGCGTGCTCAAGACAGGGATCTATGGCTACACCTTC
CSVLKTGIYGYTF
>TRBD1|NA|TRBV6-4|TRBJ1-2
TGTGCCAGCAGAAGGACAGGGCAGGGCGGCTACACCTTC
CASRRTGQGGYTF
>TRBD1|few|TRBV7-9|TRBJ2-7
TGTGCCAGCAGCCGACAGGGGGCACCCCCCTACGAGCAGTACTTC
CASSRQGAPPYEQYF
>NA|NA|TRBV2|TRBJ1-2
TGTGCCAGCAGTGAAGCGCCCGGGGGGCATTGCTATGGCTACACCTTC
CASSEAPGGHCYGYTF
>NA|NA|TRBV2|TRBJ1-1
TGTGCCAGCAGGCAGTATGGGGGGGGAACTGAAGCTTTCTTT
CASRQYGGGTEAFF
>NA|NA|TRBV6-1|TRBJ2-3
TGTGCCAGCCTTTTGGGGGGTAACACAGATACGCAGTATTTT
CASLLGGNTDTQYF
>TRBD1|NA|TRBV30|TRBJ1-1
TGTGCCTGGAGGGAGATCCGGGACAGGGGTCTAAAAGTGAACACTGAAGCTTTCTTT
CAWREIRDRGLKVNTEAFF
>TRBD1|NA|TRBV27|TRBJ1-1
TGTGCCAGCAGGTCAGGGGGCGAAGCTTTCTTT
CASRSGGEAFF
>TRBD2|NA|TRBV30|TRBJ2-1
TGTGCCTGGAGTGTAGGGTGGCTAGCGGCCAATGAGCAGTTCTTC
CAWSVGWLAANEQFF
>NA|NA|TRBV30|TRBJ2-2
TGTGCCTGGAGTGGCGGCAGCCTACCTTGGAGCACCGGGGAGCTGTTTTTT
CAWSGGSLPWSTGELFF
>NA|NA|TRBV28|TRBJ2-7
TGTGCCAGCCGTCCGAGCCCTATTTACGAGCAGTACTTC
CASRPSPIYEQYF
>TRBD2|NA|TRBV27|TRBJ2-5
TGTGCCAGCAGTTCCCTTCGTGGGACTATTAAAGAGACCCAGTACTTC
CASSSLRGTIKETQYF
>TRBD2|NA|TRBV27|TRBJ2-7
TGTGCCAGCAGGGCGCCCCGGGGACTAGCGGGAGGCGAGCAGTACTTC
CASRAPRGLAGGEQYF
>TRBD2|few|TRBV6-6|TRBJ2-1
TGTGCCAGCAGTTCTACCGGGACTAGCGATTACAATGAGCAGTTCTTC
CASSSTGTSDYNEQFF
>NA|few|TRBV9|TRBJ1-1
TGTGCCAGCAGCGTAGCATCCCCGGGGACTGAAGCTTTCTTT
CASSVASPGTEAFF
>NA|NA|TRBV5-1|TRBJ1-1
TGCGCCAGCAGCCCACCCTACAGCAACACTGAAGCTTTCTTT
CASSPPYSNTEAFF
>NA|NA|TRBV30|TRBJ2-3
TGTGCCTGGAGTCAGGGCTATACGCAGTATTTT
CAWSQGYTQYF
>NA|NA|TRBV6-1|TRBJ2-3
TGTGCCAGCAGTGAAGTCGGGCAGGGATCAGATACGCAGTATTTT
CASSEVGQGSDTQYF
>TRBD2|NA|TRBV9|TRBJ2-7
TGTGCCAGCAGCGGCCTAGCGGGATCTCACGAGCAGTACTTC
CASSGLAGSHEQYF